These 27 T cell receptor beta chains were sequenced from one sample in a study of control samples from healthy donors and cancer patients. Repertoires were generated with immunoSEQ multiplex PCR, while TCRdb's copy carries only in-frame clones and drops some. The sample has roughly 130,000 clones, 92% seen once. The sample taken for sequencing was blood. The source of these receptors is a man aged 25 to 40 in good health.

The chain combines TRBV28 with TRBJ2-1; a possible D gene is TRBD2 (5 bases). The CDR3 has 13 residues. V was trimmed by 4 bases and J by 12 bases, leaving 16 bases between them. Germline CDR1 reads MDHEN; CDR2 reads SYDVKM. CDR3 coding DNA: TGTGCCAGCAGTTGGGAAAGGGCACGGGGGCAGTTCTTC. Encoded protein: CASSWERARGQFF.

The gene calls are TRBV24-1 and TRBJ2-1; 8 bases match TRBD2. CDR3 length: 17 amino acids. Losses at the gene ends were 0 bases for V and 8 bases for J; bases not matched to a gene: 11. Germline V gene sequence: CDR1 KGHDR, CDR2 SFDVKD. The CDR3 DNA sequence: TGTGCCACCAGTGATTTGCCCGGTCGGGAGGGCCGGGATGAGCAGTTCTTC. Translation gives CATSDLPGREGRDEQFF.

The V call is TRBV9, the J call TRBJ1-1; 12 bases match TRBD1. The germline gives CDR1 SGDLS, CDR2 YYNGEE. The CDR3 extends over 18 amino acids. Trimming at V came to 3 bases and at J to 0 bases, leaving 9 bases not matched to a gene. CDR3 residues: CASSAAGQGASMNTEAFF. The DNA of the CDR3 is TGTGCCAGCAGCGCGGCGGGACAGGGGGCATCTATGAACACTGAAGCTTTCTTT.

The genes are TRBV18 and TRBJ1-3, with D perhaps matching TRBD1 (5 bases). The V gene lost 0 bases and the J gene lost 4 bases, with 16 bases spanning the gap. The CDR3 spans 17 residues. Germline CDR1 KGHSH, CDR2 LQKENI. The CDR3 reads CASSPPVVGVDGNTIYF. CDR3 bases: TGTGCCAGCTCACCACCGGTGGTAGGGGTGGACGGAAACACCATATATTTT.

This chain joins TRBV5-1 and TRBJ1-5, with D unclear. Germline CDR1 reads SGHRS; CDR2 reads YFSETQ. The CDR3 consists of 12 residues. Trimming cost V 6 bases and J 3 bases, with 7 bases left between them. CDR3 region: CASNGSNQPQHF. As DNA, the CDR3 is TGCGCCAGCAACGGGTCCAATCAGCCCCAGCATTTT. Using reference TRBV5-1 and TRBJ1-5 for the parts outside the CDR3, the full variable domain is KAGVTQTPRYLIKTRGQQVTLSCSPISGHRSVSWYQQTPGQGLQFLFEYFSETQRNKGNFPGRFSGRQFSNSRSEMNVSTLELGDSALYLCASNGSNQPQHFGDGTRLSIL.

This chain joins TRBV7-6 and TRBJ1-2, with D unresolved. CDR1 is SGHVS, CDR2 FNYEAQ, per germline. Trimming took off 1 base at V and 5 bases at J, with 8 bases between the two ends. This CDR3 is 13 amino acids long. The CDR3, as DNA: TGTGCCAGCAGCTTAGTTTCCGGGTATGGCTACACCTTC. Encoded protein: CASSLVSGYGYTF.

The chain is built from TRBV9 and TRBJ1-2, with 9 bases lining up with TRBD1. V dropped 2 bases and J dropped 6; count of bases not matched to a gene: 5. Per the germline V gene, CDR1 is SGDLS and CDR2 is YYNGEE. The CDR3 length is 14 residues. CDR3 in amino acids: CASSVGQGGNGYTF. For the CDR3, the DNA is TGTGCCAGCAGCGTGGGACAGGGTGGGAATGGCTACACCTTC.

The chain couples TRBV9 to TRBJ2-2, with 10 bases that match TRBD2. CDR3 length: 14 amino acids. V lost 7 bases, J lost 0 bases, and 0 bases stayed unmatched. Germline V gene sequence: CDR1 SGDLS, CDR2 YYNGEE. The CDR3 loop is CASGLAANTGELFF. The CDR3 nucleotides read TGTGCCAGCGGACTAGCGGCGAACACCGGGGAGCTGTTTTTT.

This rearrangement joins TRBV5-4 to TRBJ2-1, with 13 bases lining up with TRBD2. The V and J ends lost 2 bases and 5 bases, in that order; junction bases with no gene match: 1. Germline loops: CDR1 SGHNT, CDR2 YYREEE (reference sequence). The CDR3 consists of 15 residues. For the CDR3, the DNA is TGTGCCAGCAGCTTTGGACTAGCGGGGGACAATGAGCAGTTCTTC. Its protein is CASSFGLAGDNEQFF.

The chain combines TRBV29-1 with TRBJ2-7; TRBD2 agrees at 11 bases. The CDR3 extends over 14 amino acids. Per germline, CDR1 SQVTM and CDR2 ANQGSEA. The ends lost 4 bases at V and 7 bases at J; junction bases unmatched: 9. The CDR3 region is CSVGDTSGSSEQYF. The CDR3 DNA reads TGCAGCGTTGGAGATACTAGCGGGAGTAGTGAGCAGTACTTC.

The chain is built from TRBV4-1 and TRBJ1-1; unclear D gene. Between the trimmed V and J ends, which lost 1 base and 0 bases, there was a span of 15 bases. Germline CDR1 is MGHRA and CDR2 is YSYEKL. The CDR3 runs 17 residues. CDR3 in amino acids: CASSQGILRQMNTEAFF. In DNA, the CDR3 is TGCGCCAGCAGCCAAGGGATCCTACGACAAATGAACACTGAAGCTTTCTTT.

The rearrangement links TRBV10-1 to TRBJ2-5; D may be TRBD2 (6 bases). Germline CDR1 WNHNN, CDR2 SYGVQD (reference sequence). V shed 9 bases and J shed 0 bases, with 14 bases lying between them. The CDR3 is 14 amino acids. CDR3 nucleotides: TGCGCCAGAACCCTGGGGGGTCACCAAGAGACCCAGTACTTC. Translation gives CARTLGGHQETQYF.

DNA for the CDR3: TGTGCCAGCAGCCACGCGGCAGGGCGGTTCTCCTACGAGCAGTACTTC. Translated, it gives CASSHAAGRFSYEQYF. This sequence joins TRBV7-9 and TRBJ2-7; tentative D call: TRBD1 (5 bases). The V end was cut by 5 bases, the J end by 0 bases, with 17 bases between. The CDR3 is 16 amino acids. Germline V gene sequence: CDR1 SEHNR, CDR2 FQNEAQ (reference sequence).

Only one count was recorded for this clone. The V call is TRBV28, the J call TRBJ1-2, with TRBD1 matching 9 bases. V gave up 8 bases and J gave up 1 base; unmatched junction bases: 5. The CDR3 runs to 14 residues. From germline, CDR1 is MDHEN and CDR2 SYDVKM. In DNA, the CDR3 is TGTGCCAGCGGCACAGGGGGCGATAACTATGGCTACACCTTC. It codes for CASGTGGDNYGYTF.

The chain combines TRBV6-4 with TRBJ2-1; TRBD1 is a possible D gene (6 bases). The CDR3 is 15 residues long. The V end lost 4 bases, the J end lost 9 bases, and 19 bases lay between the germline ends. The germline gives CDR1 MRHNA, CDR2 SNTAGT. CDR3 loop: CASSASGDPQIEQFF. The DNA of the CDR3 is TGTGCCAGCAGTGCCTCAGGGGATCCCCAAATTGAGCAGTTCTTC.

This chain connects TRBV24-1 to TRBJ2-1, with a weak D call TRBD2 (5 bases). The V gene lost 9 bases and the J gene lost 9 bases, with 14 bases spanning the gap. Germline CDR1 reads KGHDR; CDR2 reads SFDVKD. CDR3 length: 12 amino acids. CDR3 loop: CATSLTRGEQFF. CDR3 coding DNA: TGTGCCACCTCACTCACTAGAGGTGAGCAGTTCTTC.

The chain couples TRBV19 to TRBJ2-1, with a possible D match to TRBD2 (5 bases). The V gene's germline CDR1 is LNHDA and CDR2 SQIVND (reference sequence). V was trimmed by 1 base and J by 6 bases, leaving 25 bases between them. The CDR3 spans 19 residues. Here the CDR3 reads CASSIAGLGRGSKVNEQFF. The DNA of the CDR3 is TGTGCCAGTAGTATAGCGGGGTTGGGCAGAGGTTCTAAGGTCAATGAGCAGTTCTTC.

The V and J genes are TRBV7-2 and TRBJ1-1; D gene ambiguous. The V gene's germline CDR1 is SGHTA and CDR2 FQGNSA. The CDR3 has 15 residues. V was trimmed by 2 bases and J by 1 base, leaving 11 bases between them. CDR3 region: CASSLFSQKNTEAFF. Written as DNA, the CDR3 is TGTGCCAGCAGCTTATTTTCACAGAAGAACACTGAAGCTTTCTTT.

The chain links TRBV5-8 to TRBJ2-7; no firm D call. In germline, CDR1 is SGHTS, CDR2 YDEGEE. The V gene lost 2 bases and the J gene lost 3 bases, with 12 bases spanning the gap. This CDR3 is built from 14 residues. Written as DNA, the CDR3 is TGTGCCAGCAGCTTCCGCCTAAAGGGCTACGAGCAGTACTTC. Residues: CASSFRLKGYEQYF.

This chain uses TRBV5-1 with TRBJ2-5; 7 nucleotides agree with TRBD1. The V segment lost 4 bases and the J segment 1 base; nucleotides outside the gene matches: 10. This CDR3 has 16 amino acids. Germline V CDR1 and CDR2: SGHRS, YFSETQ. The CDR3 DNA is TGCGCCAGCAGCCGCACAGGGGATGTAATCCAAGAGACCCAGTACTTC. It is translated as CASSRTGDVIQETQYF.

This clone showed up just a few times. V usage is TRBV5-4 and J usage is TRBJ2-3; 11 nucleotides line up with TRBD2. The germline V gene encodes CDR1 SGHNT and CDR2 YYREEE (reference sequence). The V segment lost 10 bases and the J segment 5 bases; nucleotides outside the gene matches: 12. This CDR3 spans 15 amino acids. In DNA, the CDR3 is TGTGCCGGACAAATAGCGGGAGGGCCTGTAGATACGCAGTATTTT. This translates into CAGQIAGGPVDTQYF.

The CDR3 nucleotides read TGTGCCAGCAGCCCAACAGGGCTGGCCAAAAACATTCAGTACTTC. It codes for CASSPTGLAKNIQYF. This rearrangement joins TRBV27 to TRBJ2-4, with a tentative D call TRBD1 (6 bases). V was clipped by 6 bases and J by 1 base, with 13 bases between them. This CDR3 region has 15 residues. Germline-derived CDR1 and CDR2 are MNHEY and SMNVEV (reference sequence).

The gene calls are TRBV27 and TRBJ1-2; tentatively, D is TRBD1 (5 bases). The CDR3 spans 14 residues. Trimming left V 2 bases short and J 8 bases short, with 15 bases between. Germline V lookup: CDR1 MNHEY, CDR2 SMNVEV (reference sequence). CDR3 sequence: CASSLRRGEGGYTF. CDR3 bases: TGTGCCAGCAGTTTACGGCGGGGGGAGGGAGGCTACACCTTC.

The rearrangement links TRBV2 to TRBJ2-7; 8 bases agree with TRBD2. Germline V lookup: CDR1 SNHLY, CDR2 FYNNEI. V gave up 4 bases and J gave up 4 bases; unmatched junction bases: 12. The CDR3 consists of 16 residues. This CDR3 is CASSGGVSGIPYEQYF. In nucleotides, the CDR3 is TGTGCCAGCAGTGGCGGGGTTAGCGGGATCCCGTACGAGCAGTACTTC.

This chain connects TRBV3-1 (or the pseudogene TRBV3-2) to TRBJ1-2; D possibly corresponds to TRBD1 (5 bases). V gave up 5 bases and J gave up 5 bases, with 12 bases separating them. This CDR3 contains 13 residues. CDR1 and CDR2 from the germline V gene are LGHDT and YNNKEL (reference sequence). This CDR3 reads CASSGGFRYGYTF. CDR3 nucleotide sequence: TGTGCCAGCAGCGGGGGGTTTAGGTATGGCTACACCTTC.

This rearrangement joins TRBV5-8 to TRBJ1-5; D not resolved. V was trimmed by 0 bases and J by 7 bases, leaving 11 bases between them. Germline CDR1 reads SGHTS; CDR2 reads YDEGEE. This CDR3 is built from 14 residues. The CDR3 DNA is TGTGCCAGCAGCTTGGCGGCAGGAGGGCAGCCCCAGCATTTT. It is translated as CASSLAAGGQPQHF.

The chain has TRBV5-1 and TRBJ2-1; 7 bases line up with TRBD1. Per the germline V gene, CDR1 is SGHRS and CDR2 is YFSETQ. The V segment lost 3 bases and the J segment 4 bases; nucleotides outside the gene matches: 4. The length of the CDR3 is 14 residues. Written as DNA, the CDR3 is TGCGCCAGCAGCTCCGGGACAGATTACAATGAGCAGTTCTTC. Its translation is CASSSGTDYNEQFF. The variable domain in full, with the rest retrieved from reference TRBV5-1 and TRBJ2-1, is KAGVTQTPRYLIKTRGQQVTLSCSPISGHRSVSWYQQTPGQGLQFLFEYFSETQRNKGNFPGRFSGRQFSNSRSEMNVSTLELGDSALYLCASSSGTDYNEQFFGPGTRLTVL.